The rows below give T cell receptor beta chains drawn from one sample of a study of cytomegalovirus exposure and HLA in healthy donors. Measured with immunoSEQ multiplex PCR; TCRdb has only the in-frame clones, and not every one. Of 90,000 to 120,000 clones in the sample, approximately 95% were seen once. The sequencing sample was made of PBMCs. These receptors were collected from a woman aged 18-29 years in good health and CMV-seronegative. Both conserved end residues are part of each CDR3. The D gene is left open where the match is weak. For some rows the clone size is stated as once, few or many, or as a class when expanded; others skip it.

V gene,J gene,clone size,D gene,CDR3 DNA,CDR3 protein
TRBV5-1,TRBJ2-5,.,TRBD2,TGCGCCAGCAGCTTCCGGACTAGCGGCCAAGAGACCCAGTACTTC,CASSFRTSGQETQYF
TRBV7-2,TRBJ2-2,.,.,TGTGCCAGCAGCCCGCGGGTGGTAACGGGGACCGGGGAGCTGTTTTTT,CASSPRVVTGTGELFF
TRBV19,TRBJ2-7,.,.,TGTGCCAGTAGTCGACAGGTTCATCGTGACGAGCAGTACTTC,CASSRQVHRDEQYF
TRBV7-6,TRBJ2-3,.,TRBD1,TGTGCCAGCAGCTTAGGTGGGACAGGGGGCCAGTATTTT,CASSLGGTGGQYF
TRBV27,TRBJ1-5,.,TRBD1,TGTGCCAGCAGTTTATACCCGCCAGGGGGTAGCAATCAGCCCCAGCATTTT,CASSLYPPGGSNQPQHF
TRBV15,TRBJ2-1,.,.,TGTGCCACCAGCAGAGATGGGAGGGGGGGATACAATGAGCAGTTCTTC,CATSRDGRGGYNEQFF
TRBV5-1,TRBJ2-5,.,TRBD2,TGCGCCAGCAGCTTGGGATCTCGGAGCGGGGGGGAAGAGACCCAGTACTTC,CASSLGSRSGGEETQYF
TRBV7-2,TRBJ1-2,.,TRBD1,TGTGCCAGCAGCCCCAGACGACAGGGGCTTGGCTATGGCTACACCTTC,CASSPRRQGLGYGYTF
TRBV7-9,TRBJ2-5,.,.,TGTGCCAGCAGCTTAGTAGTCCAAGAGACCCAGTACTTC,CASSLVVQETQYF
TRBV19,TRBJ2-3,.,TRBD1,TGTGCCAGTAGTATGGGACAGGGGTCCGATACGCAGTATTTT,CASSMGQGSDTQYF
TRBV6-1,TRBJ2-7,few,.,TGTGCCAGCAGTGACGGGACACGAATTTACGAGCAGTACTTC,CASSDGTRIYEQYF
TRBV5-1,TRBJ2-7,.,.,TGCGCCAGCAGCTTTGACAGTTACAGGGAGCAGTACTTC,CASSFDSYREQYF
TRBV15,TRBJ1-6,.,.,TGTGCCACCAGCAGAGATCACCCGGGGTTGGCCCACTATAATTCACCCCTCCACTTT,CATSRDHPGLAHYNSPLHF
TRBV5-1,TRBJ1-6,.,.,TGCGCCAGCAGTCCCCCCGGGAATTCACCCCTCCACTTT,CASSPPGNSPLHF
TRBV28,TRBJ2-7,.,TRBD2,TGTGCCAGCAGTACCCCGGGGGGATACTACGAGCAGTACTTC,CASSTPGGYYEQYF
TRBV18,TRBJ1-2,.,.,TGTGCCATCAAAGCCGCCGCAGGGCCTGGCTACACCTTC,CAIKAAAGPGYTF
TRBV2,TRBJ2-3,.,.,TGTGCCAGCAATTGGAGGGCACTAAGCACAGATACGCAGTATTTT,CASNWRALSTDTQYF